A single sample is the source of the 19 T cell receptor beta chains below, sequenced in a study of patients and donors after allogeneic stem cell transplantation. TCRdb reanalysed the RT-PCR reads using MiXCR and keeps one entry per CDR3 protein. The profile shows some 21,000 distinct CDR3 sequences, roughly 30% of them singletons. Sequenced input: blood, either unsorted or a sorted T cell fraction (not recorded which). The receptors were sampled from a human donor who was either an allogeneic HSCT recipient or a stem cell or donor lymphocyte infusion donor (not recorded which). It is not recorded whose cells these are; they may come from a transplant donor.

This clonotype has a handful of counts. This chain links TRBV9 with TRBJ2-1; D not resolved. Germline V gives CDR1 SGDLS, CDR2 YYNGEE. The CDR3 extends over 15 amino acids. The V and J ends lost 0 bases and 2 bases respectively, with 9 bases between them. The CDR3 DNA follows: TGTGCCAGCAGCGTAGTGGCGTCCCCCTACAATGAGCAGTTCTTC. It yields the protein CASSVVASPYNEQFF. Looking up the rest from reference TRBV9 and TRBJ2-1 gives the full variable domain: DSGVTQTPKHLITATGQRVTLRCSPRSGDLSVYWYQQSLDQGLQFLIQYYNGEERAKGNILERFSAQQFPDLHSELNLSSLELGDSALYFCASSVVASPYNEQFFGPGTRLTVL.

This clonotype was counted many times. CDR3 residues: CASSSPGLAAQETQYF. Here the CDR3 DNA reads TGTGCCAGCAGTTCACCGGGACTAGCGGCCCAAGAGACCCAGTACTTC. This sequence joins TRBV28 and TRBJ2-5, with 11 positions matching TRBD2. The germline CDR1 and CDR2 sequences are MDHEN and SYDVKM. This CDR3 contains 16 residues. V dropped 4 bases and J dropped 1; count of bases not matched to a gene: 5. Full variable domain (missing parts from reference TRBV28 and TRBJ2-5): DVKVTQSSRYLVKRTGEKVFLECVQDMDHENMFWYRQDPGLGLRLIYFSYDVKMKEKGDIPEGYSVSREKKERFSLILESASTNQTSMYLCASSSPGLAAQETQYFGPGTRLLVL.

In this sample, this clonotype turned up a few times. The CDR3 here is CASSYETGFYGYTF. In nucleotides, the CDR3 is TGTGCCAGCAGTTACGAGACAGGGTTCTATGGCTACACCTTC. The rearrangement links TRBV6-6 to TRBJ1-2, with 7 nucleotides matching TRBD1. This CDR3 is built from 14 residues. Trimming at V came to 2 bases and at J to 4 bases, leaving 4 bases not matched to a gene. Germline V CDR1 and CDR2: MNHNY, SVGAGI (reference sequence).

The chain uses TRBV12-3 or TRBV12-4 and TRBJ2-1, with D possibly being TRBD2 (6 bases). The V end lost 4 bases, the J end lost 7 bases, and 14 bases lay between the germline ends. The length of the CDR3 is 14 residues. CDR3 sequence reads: CASSSASAGNEQFF. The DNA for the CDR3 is TGTGCCAGCAGTTCGGCATCCGCGGGGAATGAGCAGTTCTTC.

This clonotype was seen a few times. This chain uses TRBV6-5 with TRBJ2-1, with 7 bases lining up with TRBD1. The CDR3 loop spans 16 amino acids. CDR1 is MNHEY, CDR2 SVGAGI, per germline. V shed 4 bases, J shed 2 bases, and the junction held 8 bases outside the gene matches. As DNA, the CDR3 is TGTGCCAGCAGTTCCTGGGACAGAAAAGCCTACAATGAGCAGTTCTTC. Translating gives CASSSWDRKAYNEQFF.

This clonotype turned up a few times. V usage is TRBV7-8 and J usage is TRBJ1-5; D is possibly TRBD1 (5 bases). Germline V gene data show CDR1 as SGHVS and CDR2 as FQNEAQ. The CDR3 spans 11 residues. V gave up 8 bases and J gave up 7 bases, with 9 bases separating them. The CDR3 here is CASGRGQPQHF. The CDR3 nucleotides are TGTGCCAGCGGTCGGGGGCAGCCCCAGCATTTT.

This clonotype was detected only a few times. CDR3 sequence reads: CATSSGQGRAPLHF. CDR3 sequence (DNA): TGTGCCACCAGCAGCGGACAGGGGCGGGCACCCCTCCACTTT. The V and J genes are TRBV15 and TRBJ1-6, with 9 bases identical to TRBD1. CDR3 length: 14 residues. Germline assignment: CDR1 LNHNV and CDR2 YYDKDF (reference sequence). V dropped 3 bases and J dropped 11; count of bases not matched to a gene: 5.

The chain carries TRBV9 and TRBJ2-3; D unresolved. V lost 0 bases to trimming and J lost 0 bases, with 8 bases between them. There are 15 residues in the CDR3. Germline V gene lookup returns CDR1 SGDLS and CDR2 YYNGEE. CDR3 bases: TGTGCCAGCAGCGTAGATGGGGTTAGCACAGATACGCAGTATTTT. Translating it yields CASSVDGVSTDTQYF.

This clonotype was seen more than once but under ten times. The CDR3, as DNA: TGTGCCAGCCCCGGACGTAACCTAGCCAAAAACATTCAGTACTTC. The encoded protein is CASPGRNLAKNIQYF. The chain has TRBV25-1 and TRBJ2-4; D gene uncertain. The germline CDR1 and CDR2 sequences are MGHDK and SYGVNS. V was shortened by 8 bases and J by 0 bases, with 14 bases between the two germline ends. This CDR3 has 15 residues.

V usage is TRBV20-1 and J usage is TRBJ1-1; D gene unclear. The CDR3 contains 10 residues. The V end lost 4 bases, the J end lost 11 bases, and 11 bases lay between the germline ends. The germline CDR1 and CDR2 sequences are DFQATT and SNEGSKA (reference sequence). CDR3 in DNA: TGCAGTGCTATGGGCCCCAAGGCTTTCTTT. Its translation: CSAMGPKAFF.

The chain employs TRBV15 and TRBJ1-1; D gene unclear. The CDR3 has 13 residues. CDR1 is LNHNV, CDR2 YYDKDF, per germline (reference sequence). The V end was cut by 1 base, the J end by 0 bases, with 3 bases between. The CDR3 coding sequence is TGTGCCACCAGCAGAGGCATGAACACTGAAGCTTTCTTT. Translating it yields CATSRGMNTEAFF.

The CDR3 protein is CASSPGLSGQETQYF. Here the CDR3 DNA reads TGTGCCAGCAGCCCGGGTTTGAGTGGACAAGAGACCCAGTACTTC. The V and J genes are TRBV11-3 and TRBJ2-5; no reliable D call. Germline values: CDR1 SGHNT, CDR2 YENEEA. This CDR3 contains 15 residues. V was trimmed by 5 bases and J by 2 bases, leaving 15 bases between them.

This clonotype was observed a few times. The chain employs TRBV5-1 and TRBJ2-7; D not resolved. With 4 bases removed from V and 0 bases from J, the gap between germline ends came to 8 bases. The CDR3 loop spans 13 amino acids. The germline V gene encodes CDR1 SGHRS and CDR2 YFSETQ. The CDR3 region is CASSRGSSYEQYF. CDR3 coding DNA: TGCGCCAGCAGCCGCGGCAGCTCCTACGAGCAGTACTTC.

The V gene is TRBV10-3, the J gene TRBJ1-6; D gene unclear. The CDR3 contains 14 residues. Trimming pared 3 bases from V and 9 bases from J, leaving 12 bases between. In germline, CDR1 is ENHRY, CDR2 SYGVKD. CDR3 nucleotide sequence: TGTGCCATCAGTGATAGGCAGGAGCTTTCACCCCTCCACTTT. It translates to CAISDRQELSPLHF.

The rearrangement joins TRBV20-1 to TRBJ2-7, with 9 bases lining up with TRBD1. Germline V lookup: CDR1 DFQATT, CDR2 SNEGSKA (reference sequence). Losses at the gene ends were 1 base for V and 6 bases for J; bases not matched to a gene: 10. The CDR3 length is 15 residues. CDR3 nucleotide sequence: TGCAGTGCTAGAGGCTCCGGGACAGGGTTATCCGAGCAGTACTTC. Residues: CSARGSGTGLSEQYF.

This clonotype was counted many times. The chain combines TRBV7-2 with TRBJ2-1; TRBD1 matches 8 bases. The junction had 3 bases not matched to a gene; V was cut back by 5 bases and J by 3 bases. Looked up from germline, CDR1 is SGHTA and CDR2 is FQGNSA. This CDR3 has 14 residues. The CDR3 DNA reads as TGTGCCAGCAGCCCTGGGACAGGCTACAATGAGCAGTTCTTC. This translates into CASSPGTGYNEQFF.

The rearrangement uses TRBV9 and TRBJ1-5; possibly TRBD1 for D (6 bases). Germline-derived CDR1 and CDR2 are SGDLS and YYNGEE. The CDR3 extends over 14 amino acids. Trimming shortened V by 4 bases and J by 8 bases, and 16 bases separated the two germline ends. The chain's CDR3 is CASSPHQGLEPQHF. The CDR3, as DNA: TGTGCCAGCAGCCCTCACCAGGGGTTGGAGCCCCAGCATTTT.

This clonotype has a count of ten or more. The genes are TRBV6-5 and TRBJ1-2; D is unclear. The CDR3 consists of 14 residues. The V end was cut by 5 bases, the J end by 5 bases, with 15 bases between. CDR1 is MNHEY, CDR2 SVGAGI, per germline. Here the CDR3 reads CASSPLRVGYGYTF. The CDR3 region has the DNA TGTGCCAGCAGTCCCTTAAGGGTCGGGTATGGCTACACCTTC.

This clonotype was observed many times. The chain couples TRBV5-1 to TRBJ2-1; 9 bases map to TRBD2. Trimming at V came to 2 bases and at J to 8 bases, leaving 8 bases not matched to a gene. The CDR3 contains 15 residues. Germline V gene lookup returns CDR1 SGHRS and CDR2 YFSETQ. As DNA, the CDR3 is TGCGCCAGCAGCTTCCTAGCGGGGTTTGTGGATGAGCAGTTCTTC. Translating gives CASSFLAGFVDEQFF.